A single sample gave rise to the 25 T cell receptor beta chains below, sequenced in a study of blood T cell repertoires in COVID-19 (dated by TCRdb to about 2020). The library relied on the immunoSEQ multiplex PCR assay. In its TCRdb copy, this immuneACCESS table keeps in-frame sequences only and misses some clones. Where compared with another copy, unresolved V genes explain less than half of these, and the others have no known cause. The sample has roughly 320,000 clones on record, about 90% of them singletons. The ten largest clones capture about 6% of the sample. Material: peripheral blood. The receptor source for this set is a woman aged 45-65 years with COVID-19, enrolled during active disease.

CDR3 in DNA: TGTGCCTGGAGTGTGGGCCTCGGACTCGCGGGGAACAATGAGCAGTTCTTC. The encoded protein is CAWSVGLGLAGNNEQFF. This rearrangement joins TRBV30 to TRBJ2-1; D might be TRBD2 (6 bases). Trimming removed 0 bases from V and 5 bases from J, with 20 bases in between. Germline V gives CDR1 GTSNPN, CDR2 SVGIG (reference sequence). The CDR3 extends over 17 amino acids.

This clone appeared once. For the CDR3, the DNA is TGCGCCAGCAGTGAGAGCCTTTCCTACAATGAGCAGTTCTTC. Residues: CASSESLSYNEQFF. This sequence joins TRBV10-1 and TRBJ2-1, with no clear D. Germline V gives CDR1 WNHNN, CDR2 SYGVQD (reference sequence). Trimming shortened V by 2 bases and J by 1 base, and 6 bases separated the two germline ends. The CDR3 totals 14 residues.

This clone was picked up a small number of times. The J gene is TRBJ2-2, the V gene TRBV6-6, with D perhaps TRBD1 (6 bases). The CDR3 covers 14 residues. V was shortened by 4 bases and J by 0 bases, with 6 bases between the two germline ends. In germline, CDR1 is MNHNY, CDR2 SVGAGI (reference sequence). CDR3 DNA: TGTGCCAGCAGTTGGACAGCGAACACCGGGGAGCTGTTTTTT. Protein sequence: CASSWTANTGELFF.

CDR3 bases: TGTGCCAGCAGTCCCGCGGTAGGAGTCGGGGAGCTGTTTTTT. Protein sequence: CASSPAVGVGELFF. The chain combines TRBV6-2 or TRBV6-3 with TRBJ2-2, with no clear D. Germline CDR1 reads MNHEY; CDR2 reads SVGEGT. Trimming took off 5 bases at V and 7 bases at J, with 14 bases between the two ends. The CDR3 is 14 amino acids.

The chain couples TRBV6-5 to TRBJ1-5; D remains unclear. The germline CDR1 and CDR2 sequences are MNHEY and SVGAGI. CDR3 size: 14 residues. V lost 6 bases to trimming and J lost 5 bases, with 14 bases between them. The CDR3 DNA is TGTGCCAGCAGGTTCCATGTACTGGATCAGCCCCAGCATTTT. It specifies CASRFHVLDQPQHF.

V and J are TRBV7-9 and TRBJ1-4, with D possibly matching TRBD1 (6 bases). V was clipped by 6 bases and J by 6 bases, with 23 bases between them. The V gene's germline CDR1 is SEHNR and CDR2 FQNEAQ (reference sequence). The CDR3 loop spans 17 amino acids. The CDR3 DNA sequence: TGTGCCAGCAGACTCTTTACGGGGGGCATTTTGGATGAAAAACTGTTTTTT. As protein: CASRLFTGGILDEKLFF.

The CDR3 spells CASSPQGSWGGETQYF. Written as DNA, the CDR3 is TGTGCCAGCAGCCCTCAAGGTTCATGGGGGGGGGAGACCCAGTACTTC. The chain employs TRBV4-2 and TRBJ2-5; 7 bases match TRBD2. The J segment lost 5 bases and the V segment lost 4 bases, leaving 13 bases of the junction unmatched. The CDR3 consists of 16 residues. Germline CDR1 and CDR2: LGHNA and YNFKEQ.

This clone was counted a few times. The chain uses TRBV18 and TRBJ1-1, with 9 nucleotides matching TRBD1. J gave up 0 bases and V 3 bases, and 11 bases lay outside the gene matches. The CDR3 runs to 18 residues. Per germline, CDR1 KGHSH and CDR2 LQKENI. DNA for the CDR3: TGTGCCAGCTCACCGATAGGGACAGGGTCCACCCTGAACACTGAAGCTTTCTTT. The encoded protein is CASSPIGTGSTLNTEAFF.

This clone appeared a single time. The rearrangement links TRBV29-1 to TRBJ2-7; no clear D gene. The ends were cut back, 0 bases at V and 7 bases at J, with 10 bases in the middle. This CDR3 has 12 amino acids. Germline CDR1 is SQVTM and CDR2 is ANQGSEA. Here the CDR3 reads CSVEDVRWEQYF. The CDR3 coding sequence is TGCAGCGTTGAAGATGTCAGGTGGGAGCAGTACTTC.

The V call is TRBV5-1, the J call TRBJ2-3, with 12 bases identical to TRBD2. Germline lookup yields CDR1 SGHRS and CDR2 YFSETQ. This CDR3 spans 16 amino acids. V dropped 1 base and J dropped 3; count of bases not matched to a gene: 3. The CDR3 DNA is TGCGCCAGCAGCTTGATGACTAGCGGGAGTACAGATACGCAGTATTTT. Protein product: CASSLMTSGSTDTQYF.

The chain has TRBV7-9 and TRBJ1-3; possibly TRBD1 for D (6 bases). CDR1 and CDR2 (germline): SEHNR, FQNEAQ (reference sequence). V shed 4 bases and J shed 0 bases, with 10 bases lying between them. The CDR3 loop spans 15 amino acids. The CDR3 coding sequence is TGTGCCAGCAGCTATTTACAGGGCTCTGGAAACACCATATATTTT. The encoded protein is CASSYLQGSGNTIYF.

The chain has TRBV18 and TRBJ1-5; TRBD1 matches at 8 bases. From germline, CDR1 is KGHSH and CDR2 LQKENI. The CDR3 is 18 amino acids. V trimming: 1 base; J trimming: 2 bases; junction bases outside the gene matches: 10. CDR3 in amino acids: CASSPLRGQDMRNQPQHF. For the CDR3, the DNA is TGTGCCAGCTCACCACTCAGGGGGCAGGATATGCGCAATCAGCCCCAGCATTTT.

This clone was recorded only once. The chain joins TRBV18 to TRBJ1-5, with TRBD1 as a possible D gene (5 bases). V lost 0 bases and J lost 0, with 9 bases in between. This CDR3 has 16 residues. Germline CDR1 reads KGHSH; CDR2 reads LQKENI. CDR3 DNA sequence: TGTGCCAGCTCACCACCGGGGGGAACTAGCAATCAGCCCCAGCATTTT. This encodes CASSPPGGTSNQPQHF.

The chain carries TRBV24-1 and TRBJ2-7, with a tentative D call TRBD1 (6 bases). The V gene's germline CDR1 is KGHDR and CDR2 SFDVKD. This CDR3 region has 15 residues. Deletions cut 5 bases from V and 0 bases from J, with 13 bases between. In nucleotides, the CDR3 is TGTGCCACCAGTGCCAGGACAGCCCTCTCCTACGAGCAGTACTTC. Translated: CATSARTALSYEQYF.

This chain connects TRBV30 to TRBJ1-2, with D perhaps TRBD1 (5 bases). Trimming stripped 0 bases from V and 8 bases from J, with 7 bases between. This CDR3 contains 11 residues. In germline, CDR1 is GTSNPN, CDR2 SVGIG (reference sequence). CDR3 amino acids: CAWSVNRGYTF. The DNA of the CDR3 is TGTGCCTGGAGTGTAAACAGGGGCTACACCTTC.

This chain uses TRBV18 with TRBJ2-5, with 7 positions matching TRBD1. Losses at the gene ends were 4 bases for V and 5 bases for J; bases not matched to a gene: 7. The CDR3 loop spans 14 amino acids. Germline V gene lookup returns CDR1 KGHSH and CDR2 LQKENI. The CDR3 is CASSLLQGRETQYF. As DNA, the CDR3 is TGTGCCAGCTCACTTCTACAGGGGCGGGAGACCCAGTACTTC.

The J gene is TRBJ1-1, the V gene TRBV30; D not certain. The CDR3 has 15 amino acids. The V and J ends lost 0 bases and 1 base respectively, with 12 bases between them. The germline CDR1 and CDR2 sequences are GTSNPN and SVGIG (reference sequence). CDR3 loop: CAWSVLVIPNTEAFF. In DNA, the CDR3 is TGTGCCTGGAGTGTACTAGTTATCCCGAACACTGAAGCTTTCTTT.

V is TRBV7-6 and J is TRBJ2-7; possibly TRBD2 for D (6 bases). Trimming left V 4 bases short and J 4 bases short, with 23 bases between. The germline gives CDR1 SGHVS, CDR2 FNYEAQ. The CDR3 is made up of 17 amino acids. The CDR3 DNA follows: TGTGCCAGCAGCTCACATAGCGGAGGAGGTGGGGCTTACGAGCAGTACTTC. It specifies CASSSHSGGGGAYEQYF.

V is TRBV9 and J is TRBJ2-7; 8 bases fit TRBD1. V trimming: 1 base; J trimming: 4 bases; junction bases outside the gene matches: 7. The CDR3 is 15 amino acids. The germline V gene encodes CDR1 SGDLS and CDR2 YYNGEE. CDR3 region: CASSVSGTGGYEQYF. The DNA for the CDR3 is TGTGCCAGCAGCGTATCCGGGACAGGAGGATACGAGCAGTACTTC. Combining the CDR3 with reference TRBV9 and TRBJ2-7 gives the whole variable domain DSGVTQTPKHLITATGQRVTLRCSPRSGDLSVYWYQQSLDQGLQFLIQYYNGEERAKGNILERFSAQQFPDLHSELNLSSLELGDSALYFCASSVSGTGGYEQYFGPGTRLTVT.

This clone was found a few times. V is TRBV29-1 and J is TRBJ2-7, with 11 positions matching TRBD1. J gave up 3 bases and V 7 bases, and 5 bases lay outside the gene matches. CDR1 is SQVTM and CDR2 is ANQGSEA in the germline V gene. This CDR3 comprises 13 residues. CDR3 loop: CSASGQGDYEQYF. CDR3 coding DNA: TGCAGCGCCTCGGGACAGGGGGACTACGAGCAGTACTTC.

This clone was detected only once. J is TRBJ2-5 and V is TRBV30; D unclear. V lost 4 bases and J 5 bases, leaving 8 bases between the germline ends. CDR3 size: 11 residues. Germline values: CDR1 GTSNPN, CDR2 SVGIG (reference sequence). The CDR3 region is CAWTPGETQYF. In DNA, the CDR3 is TGTGCCTGGACTCCCGGGGAGACCCAGTACTTC. Drawing the rest from reference TRBV30 and TRBJ2-5, the complete variable domain is SQTIHQWPATLVQPVGSPLSLECTVEGTSNPNLYWYRQAAGRGLQLLFYSVGIGQISSEVPQNLSASRPQDRQFILSSKKLLLSDSGFYLCAWTPGETQYFGPGTRLLVL.

The chain has TRBV6-4 and TRBJ1-5; tentative D call: TRBD1 (5 bases). The CDR3 extends over 14 amino acids. Germline V lookup: CDR1 MRHNA, CDR2 SNTAGT. V was clipped by 3 bases and J by 2 bases, with 8 bases between them. The CDR3 loop is CASSEGGGNQPQHF. CDR3 bases: TGTGCCAGCAGTGAGGGGGGTGGCAATCAGCCCCAGCATTTT.

The chain has TRBV30 and TRBJ2-5; 7 nucleotides align to TRBD1. V gave up 3 bases and J gave up 3 bases; unmatched junction bases: 1. There are 12 residues in the CDR3. Per germline, CDR1 GTSNPN and CDR2 SVGIG (reference sequence). CDR3 amino acids: CAWRTGKETQYF. In DNA, the CDR3 is TGTGCCTGGAGGACAGGGAAAGAGACCCAGTACTTC.

This sequence joins TRBV29-1 and TRBJ1-5, with TRBD1 matching 7 bases. Germline CDR1 SQVTM, CDR2 ANQGSEA. CDR3 length: 12 amino acids. The trim removed 4 bases at V and 7 bases at J, leaving 4 bases unmatched. CDR3 loop: CSVGTGVQPQHF. The CDR3 DNA is TGCAGCGTTGGAACAGGGGTGCAGCCCCAGCATTTT.

V usage is TRBV6-5 and J usage is TRBJ2-7; TRBD1 matches 7 bases. The CDR3 loop spans 14 amino acids. J was trimmed by 3 bases and V by 2 bases; bases with no gene match: 4. Germline V CDR1 and CDR2: MNHEY, SVGAGI. The CDR3 spells CASSYDRVIYEQYF. The CDR3 DNA reads TGTGCCAGCAGTTACGACAGGGTGATCTACGAGCAGTACTTC.